This T cell receptor (beta chain) was sequenced during a study of human T cells and chemical hapten exposure. Study-level points and caveats: Expanded TCR sets contained significantly more large CDR3 similarity clusters than controls.

This clonotype was observed a handful of times. The antigen is not known. Time point meaning: pre-sensitization, week 0. Treatment indicated: therapeutic diphenylcyclopropenone sensitization with weekly scalp DPC. Blood was drawn before each patch test was applied. People who gave samples had alopecia, were 18 to 70 years old, and were suitable for DPC. Per the original methods: A typical sample had approximately 93,000 TCRs, with roughly 20,000 to 700,000 overall. In TCRdb, the RACE reads were re-called with MiXCR into one record per CDR3 protein. It is TCRdb's table, rather than the study itself, that gives the V and J calls and clone size. The sample lists 45,000 to 60,000 distinct CDR3 sequences; roughly a tenth were seen once. Germline CDR1 is ENHRY and CDR2 is SYGVKD. The CDR3 extends over 11 amino acids. Trimming shortened V by 10 bases and J by 7 bases, and 14 bases separated the two germline ends.

Source: whole blood, taken in connection with sensitization to the hapten diphenylcyclopropenone (DPC). This chain links TRBV10-3 with TRBJ2-7; perhaps TRBD2 as D (5 bases). This clonotype was sampled from a woman aged 40 to 49 with alopecia areata. Some clones in this sample may be carry-over from other donors' samples. The CDR3 protein is CATVGLEEQYF. The CDR3 DNA reads as TGTGCCACAGTTGGACTCGAAGAGCAGTACTTC.